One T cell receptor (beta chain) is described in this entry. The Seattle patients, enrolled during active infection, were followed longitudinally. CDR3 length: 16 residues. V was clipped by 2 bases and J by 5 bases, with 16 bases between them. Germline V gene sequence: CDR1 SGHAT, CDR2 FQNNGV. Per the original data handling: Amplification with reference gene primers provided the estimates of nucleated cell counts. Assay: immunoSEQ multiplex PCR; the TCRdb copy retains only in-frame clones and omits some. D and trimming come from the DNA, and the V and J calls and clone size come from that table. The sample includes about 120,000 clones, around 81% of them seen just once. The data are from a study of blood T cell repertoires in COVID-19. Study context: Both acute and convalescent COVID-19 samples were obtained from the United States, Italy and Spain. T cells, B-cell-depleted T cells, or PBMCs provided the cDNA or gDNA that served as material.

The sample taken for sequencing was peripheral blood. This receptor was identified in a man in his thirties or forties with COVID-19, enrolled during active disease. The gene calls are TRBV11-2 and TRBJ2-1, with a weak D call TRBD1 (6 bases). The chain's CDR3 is CASSLSPQGHDNEQFF. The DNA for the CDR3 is TGTGCCAGCAGCTTATCTCCACAGGGCCATGACAATGAGCAGTTCTTC.